This is a list of T cell receptor beta chains from one sample in a study of T cell responses to AZD1222 COVID-19 vaccine. Repertoires were generated with immunoSEQ multiplex PCR, while TCRdb's copy carries only in-frame clones and drops some. Of about 130,000 clones in the sample, over 75% were seen once. Source: peripheral blood, taken on day 0 of AZD1222 vaccination. The receptors originated from an adult in good health. Each CDR3 is given with its conserved first and last residue. D genes are given only for firm matches. Clone size is shown for a subset of rows, as once, few, many or a class of expanded clone.

d_gene	v_gene	abundance	j_gene	CDR3aa	CDR3nt
.	TRBV3-1/TRBV3-2	once	TRBJ1-5	CASSQQQGGQPQHF	TGTGCCAGCAGCCAACAGCAGGGAGGTCAGCCCCAGCATTTT
TRBD1	TRBV7-8	.	TRBJ2-1	CASSLGGGQGALDEQFF	TGTGCCAGCAGCTTAGGTGGTGGACAGGGCGCCTTGGATGAGCAGTTCTTC
TRBD2	TRBV7-8	medium-sized	TRBJ2-5	CASSLEGLADQETQYF	TGTGCCAGCAGCTTAGAGGGACTAGCGGATCAAGAGACCCAGTACTTC
TRBD2	TRBV28	.	TRBJ2-3	CASGAGGTGTDTQYF	TGTGCCAGCGGGGCGGGAGGGACTGGCACAGATACGCAGTATTTT
.	TRBV29-1	.	TRBJ1-4	CSVGSLGVVGEKLFF	TGCAGCGTGGGGTCCCTAGGGGTGGTCGGTGAAAAACTGTTTTTT
TRBD1	TRBV5-4	.	TRBJ2-7	CASSDRDRGPPYEQYF	TGTGCCAGCAGCGACCGGGACAGGGGGCCCCCCTACGAGCAGTACTTC
.	TRBV7-3	.	TRBJ1-3	CASSLDSDSGNTIYF	TGTGCCAGCAGCTTAGACAGCGACTCTGGAAACACCATATATTTT
TRBD2	TRBV19	.	TRBJ2-1	CATEREGPNEQFF	TGTGCCACCGAGCGGGAGGGCCCCAATGAGCAGTTCTTC
.	TRBV6-1	.	TRBJ1-2	CASSEPWARAGYTF	TGTGCCAGCAGTGAACCCTGGGCCAGAGCTGGCTACACCTTC
TRBD2	TRBV5-5	.	TRBJ2-7	CASSSLVRLADVSYEQYF	TGTGCCAGCAGCTCATTAGTTCGACTAGCGGATGTGTCCTACGAGCAGTACTTC
.	TRBV24-1	.	TRBJ1-5	CATQASGGNQPQHF	TGTGCCACCCAGGCCAGTGGGGGGAATCAGCCCCAGCATTTT
.	TRBV7-9	.	TRBJ1-1	CASSPLRENTEAFF	TGTGCCAGCAGTCCTCTCAGGGAGAACACTGAAGCTTTCTTT
.	TRBV6-5	.	TRBJ2-2	CASSYSRVGGELFF	TGTGCCAGCAGTTACTCGAGAGTAGGAGGGGAGCTGTTTTTT
TRBD1	TRBV25-1	.	TRBJ2-7	CASSESFSWTGASEQYF	TGTGCCAGCAGTGAATCATTCTCATGGACAGGGGCCTCCGAGCAGTACTTC
.	TRBV3-1/TRBV3-2	.	TRBJ2-3	CASSLELWADTQYF	TGTGCCAGCAGCCTGGAGTTGTGGGCGGATACGCAGTATTTT
TRBD1	TRBV19	.	TRBJ1-2	CASSKGQGDYGYTF	TGTGCCAGTAGTAAGGGACAGGGGGACTATGGCTACACCTTC
TRBD1	TRBV6-1	.	TRBJ2-7	CASSEDRVKNEQYF	TGTGCCAGCAGTGAGGACAGGGTCAAGAACGAGCAGTACTTC
.	TRBV5-4	.	TRBJ1-1	CASSLDQADTEAFF	TGTGCCAGCAGCTTGGACCAGGCAGACACTGAAGCTTTCTTT
.	TRBV7-9	once	TRBJ1-6	CASGQVVSPLHF	TGTGCCAGCGGCCAAGTTGTCTCACCCCTCCACTTT
.	TRBV29-1	few	TRBJ1-1	CSVRATSFLEMNTEAFF	TGCAGCGTAAGGGCCACCTCGTTTTTAGAGATGAACACTGAAGCTTTCTTT
.	TRBV7-2	.	TRBJ2-7	CASSFSWGSSYEQYF	TGTGCCAGCAGCTTTAGCTGGGGGAGCTCCTACGAGCAGTACTTC
.	TRBV10-3	.	TRBJ1-2	CAISGGLPGGYTF	TGTGCCATCAGTGGGGGACTGCCAGGTGGCTACACCTTC
.	TRBV10-3	.	TRBJ2-3	CAISQSTDTQYF	TGTGCCATCAGCCAGAGCACAGATACGCAGTATTTT
.	TRBV6-1	.	TRBJ1-5	CASSEVGPFYSNQPQHF	TGTGCCAGCAGTGAAGTCGGTCCCTTTTATAGCAATCAGCCCCAGCATTTT
TRBD2	TRBV5-4	.	TRBJ2-7	CASSIGLAGEEKYF	TGTGCCAGCAGCATAGGACTAGCGGGAGAAGAAAAGTACTTC
.	TRBV3-1/TRBV3-2	.	TRBJ1-2	CASSRGGGYTF	TGTGCCAGCAGTCGAGGGGGTGGCTACACCTTC
.	TRBV9	.	TRBJ2-3	CASSSIASALPDTQYF	TGTGCCAGCAGCTCCATTGCTAGCGCTTTGCCAGATACGCAGTATTTT
.	TRBV30	.	TRBJ1-2	CAWSERLLANYGYTF	TGTGCCTGGAGTGAGAGACTCCTAGCTAACTATGGCTACACCTTC
TRBD1	TRBV19	.	TRBJ1-2	CASRTGTANGYTF	TGTGCCAGTAGAACCGGGACAGCCAATGGCTACACCTTC
TRBD2	TRBV5-4	.	TRBJ2-1	CASSLLAGAYNEQFF	TGTGCCAGCAGCTTGCTAGCGGGAGCCTACAATGAGCAGTTCTTC
.	TRBV27	.	TRBJ2-7	CASSLGFGDYHYEQYF	TGTGCCAGCAGTTTAGGGTTTGGAGACTACCACTACGAGCAGTACTTC
.	TRBV7-7	.	TRBJ1-3	CASSPSTGNTIYF	TGTGCCAGCAGCCCCTCGACAGGAAACACCATATATTTT
.	TRBV27	.	TRBJ1-2	CASSPILQGFGNYGYTF	TGTGCCAGCAGTCCCATTTTACAGGGCTTTGGCAACTATGGCTACACCTTC
TRBD2	TRBV20-1	.	TRBJ2-5	CSASFPGLAVKETQYF	TGCAGTGCTAGTTTCCCGGGACTAGCGGTAAAAGAGACCCAGTACTTC
.	TRBV5-6	.	TRBJ1-5	CASSLGTSSNQPQHF	TGTGCCAGCAGCCTAGGGACAAGTAGCAATCAGCCCCAGCATTTT
.	TRBV5-1	.	TRBJ2-3	CASGYADHTDTQYF	TGCGCCAGCGGATACGCGGACCACACAGATACGCAGTATTTT
TRBD1	TRBV5-1	.	TRBJ2-1	CASSLGDRLGWFF	TGCGCCAGCAGCTTGGGGGACAGGTTGGGTTGGTTCTTC
.	TRBV6-5	once	TRBJ1-1	CASSLVGEAFF	TGTGCCAGCAGTCTTGTAGGTGAAGCTTTCTTT
.	TRBV6-6	.	TRBJ2-3	CASRSPYRASTDTQYF	TGTGCCAGCAGATCACCCTACAGGGCTAGCACAGATACGCAGTATTTT
.	TRBV27	.	TRBJ2-1	CASRSAGWGDEQFF	TGTGCCAGCAGATCGGCGGGATGGGGCGATGAGCAGTTCTTC
TRBD1	TRBV7-2	.	TRBJ1-1	CASSTDRAAEAFF	TGTGCCAGCAGCACCGACAGGGCCGCTGAAGCTTTCTTT
TRBD1	TRBV5-5	.	TRBJ1-2	CASSFNRGSYGYTF	TGTGCCAGCAGCTTTAACAGGGGATCCTACGGCTACACCTTC
TRBD2	TRBV5-1	.	TRBJ2-3	CASSRSGNTDTQYF	TGCGCCAGCAGCCGTAGCGGGAACACAGATACGCAGTATTTT
.	TRBV5-5	once	TRBJ2-7	CASSFSRASSYEQYF	TGTGCCAGCAGCTTCAGCAGGGCGAGCTCCTACGAGCAGTACTTC
.	TRBV20-1	.	TRBJ1-1	CSAKKNTEAFF	TGCAGTGCTAAGAAGAACACTGAAGCTTTCTTT
.	TRBV7-9	.	TRBJ2-3	CASSATDVGRASTDTQYF	TGTGCCAGCAGCGCAACGGACGTCGGGCGAGCTAGCACAGATACGCAGTATTTT
TRBD1	TRBV6-5	.	TRBJ2-3	CASSTPGQGTDTQYF	TGTGCCAGCAGTACCCCGGGACAGGGCACAGATACGCAGTATTTT
.	TRBV10-3	.	TRBJ2-1	CAISESRQDNEQFF	TGTGCCATCAGTGAGTCGAGGCAAGACAATGAGCAGTTCTTC
TRBD2	TRBV5-1	.	TRBJ2-3	CASSLAISGPTDTQYF	TGCGCCAGCAGCTTGGCTATTAGCGGGCCCACAGATACGCAGTATTTT
.	TRBV30	.	TRBJ1-3	CAWSSRLGRNTIYF	TGTGCCTGGAGTTCTCGATTGGGGAGAAACACCATATATTTT
.	TRBV5-4	.	TRBJ1-1	CASSLIPGTNTEAFF	TGTGCCAGCAGCTTGATTCCGGGAACGAACACTGAAGCTTTCTTT